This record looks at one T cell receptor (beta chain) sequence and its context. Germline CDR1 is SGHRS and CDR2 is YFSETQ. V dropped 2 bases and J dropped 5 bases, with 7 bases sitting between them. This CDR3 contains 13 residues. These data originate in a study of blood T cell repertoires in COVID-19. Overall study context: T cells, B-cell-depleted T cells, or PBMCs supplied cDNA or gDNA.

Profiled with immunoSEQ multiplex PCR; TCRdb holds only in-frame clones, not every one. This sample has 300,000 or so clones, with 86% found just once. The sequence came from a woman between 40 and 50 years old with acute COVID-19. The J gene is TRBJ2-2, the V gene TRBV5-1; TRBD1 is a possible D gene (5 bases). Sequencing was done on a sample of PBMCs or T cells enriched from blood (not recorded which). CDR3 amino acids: CASSFQGTGELFF. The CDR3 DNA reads TGCGCCAGCAGCTTTCAGGGAACCGGGGAGCTGTTTTTT.